This record looks at one T cell receptor (beta chain) sequence and its context. Which antigen it targets is not known. No much larger clonotype is one base removed from it; base qualities were not supplied. The sample comes from a study of technical replicates of blood from a handful of donors (dated by TCRdb to 2016 to 2017). From its cysteine to its phenylalanine, the CDR3 spans 13 amino acids. The read is trimmed to its CDR3 DNA, 39 bases read in frame from base 1. V gives up 3 bases and J gives up 4 bases, and the segment between their germline ends measures 7 bases. CDR1 and CDR2 were assigned from the germline V gene as MGHRA and YSYEKL. The library was made by the immunoSEQ multiplex PCR assay. The table comes from immuneACCESS by way of TCRdb, which keeps in-frame sequences with V and J called. Part of the clones is missing from these tables; in studies checked, under half for an unresolved V gene and the rest for unknown reasons. Present in this sample are over 90,000 clones, about 96% of which were seen just once. 0.3% to 0.45% of the sample is taken by the ten largest.

Sequencing was performed on T cells isolated from PBMCs. Here the chain combines TRBV4-1 and TRBJ2-1, with no D gene named confidently. The receptor's source is a human donor in good health. The bases are TGCGCCAGCAGCCATTCCCTTTACAATGAGCAGTTCTTC. The resulting protein is CASSHSLYNEQFF.